The rows below give T cell receptor beta chains drawn from one sample of a study of cytomegalovirus exposure and HLA in healthy donors. Profiling relied on immunoSEQ multiplex PCR, and the TCRdb table lists in-frame clones only, not all of them. In the table there are 150,000 to 200,000 clones, around 83% of which are singletons. Sequencing input: PBMCs. These receptor sequences come from a man aged 45-65 years in good health and CMV-seropositive. CDR3s include the opening cysteine and the closing phenylalanine or tryptophan. A D gene is named only where the DNA matches it firmly. Not all rows give a size; the values are once, few, many and, for expanded clones, a class.

V gene	clone size	D gene	J gene	CDR3 DNA	CDR3 protein
TRBV4-3	once	.	TRBJ1-5	TGCGCCAGCAGCCAAGATCGGGGAGGAGGTCAGCCCCAGCATTTT	CASSQDRGGGQPQHF
TRBV6-1	.	TRBD2	TRBJ2-7	TGTGCCAGCAGTGAACTAGCGGGCAGCTCCTACGAGCAGTACTTC	CASSELAGSSYEQYF
TRBV9	.	.	TRBJ2-3	TGTGCCAGCAGCGTAGGAGAGGATACGCAGTATTTT	CASSVGEDTQYF
TRBV11-3	.	.	TRBJ2-5	TGTGCCAGCAGCTTCTCCACGGGGACCCAGTACTTC	CASSFSTGTQYF
TRBV11-2	.	.	TRBJ1-5	TGTGCCAGCAGCCCCGGACTAGTCGAGCCCCAGCATTTT	CASSPGLVEPQHF
TRBV5-4	.	TRBD1	TRBJ1-1	TGTGCCAGCAGCCTGGACAGGGGGAACACTGAAGCTTTCTTT	CASSLDRGNTEAFF
TRBV5-6	once	TRBD1	TRBJ2-2	TGTGCCAGCAGCCCCCCGGACAGGGGTGACACCGGGGAGCTGTTTTTT	CASSPPDRGDTGELFF
TRBV27	.	TRBD2	TRBJ2-1	TGTGCCAGCATACCGTCCAGTAGCGGGCCTTACTCCTACAATGAGCAGTTCTTC	CASIPSSSGPYSYNEQFF
TRBV30	.	.	TRBJ2-1	TGTGCCTGGAGTCTCAATGAGCAGTTCTTC	CAWSLNEQFF
TRBV6-1	.	TRBD2	TRBJ2-1	TGTGCCAGCAGCCGATGGACTAGCGCCTATGAGCAGTTCTTC	CASSRWTSAYEQFF
TRBV4-1	.	.	TRBJ1-1	TGCGCCAGCAGCCAAGTATTCTCCCAGGGGAACACTGAAGCTTTCTTT	CASSQVFSQGNTEAFF
TRBV5-4	.	TRBD2	TRBJ2-3	TGTGCCAGCAGCTTGTTATCTAGCGGGGGCACAGATACGCAGTATTTT	CASSLLSSGGTDTQYF
TRBV6-1	.	.	TRBJ2-1	TGTGCCAGCAGTGAACAGCGCTCCTACAATGAGCAGTTCTTC	CASSEQRSYNEQFF
TRBV9	.	.	TRBJ2-1	TGTGCCAGCAGCGTAGGAGGAGGATCCCCCACTTACAATGAGCAGTTCTTC	CASSVGGGSPTYNEQFF
TRBV10-3	.	.	TRBJ2-7	TGTGCCATCAGTGAACCCACTTTAACTAGTTACGAGCAGTACTTC	CAISEPTLTSYEQYF
TRBV7-8	.	.	TRBJ2-7	TGTTTTTGCAAGCAGAAGGCGGCATACGAGCAGTACTTC	CFCKQKAAYEQYF
TRBV2	.	.	TRBJ2-6	TGTGCCAGCAGGCTTGACAGTGCTGGGGCCAACGTCCTGACTTTC	CASRLDSAGANVLTF
TRBV4-1	.	.	TRBJ2-5	TGCGCCAGCAGCCAAGAGGCAGGGGCCTGGGAGACCCAGTACTTC	CASSQEAGAWETQYF
TRBV10-1	.	TRBD1	TRBJ1-6	TGCGCCAGCAGGGGGACAGGGGGGTATAATTCACCCCTCCACTTT	CASRGTGGYNSPLHF
TRBV5-1	.	.	TRBJ2-7	TGCGCCAGCAGTGAGTCCTTCAACGAGCAGTACTTC	CASSESFNEQYF
TRBV7-9	.	.	TRBJ1-4	TGTGCCAGCAGCGCACACAGGAATGAAAAACTGTTTTTT	CASSAHRNEKLFF
TRBV4-1	.	TRBD2	TRBJ2-7	TGCGCCAGCAGCCAAGTAGCGGGAGGGCCCTACGAGCAGTACTTC	CASSQVAGGPYEQYF
TRBV28	.	.	TRBJ1-2	TGTGCCAGCAGTTTCCGGGGGAGCTATGGCTACACCTTC	CASSFRGSYGYTF
TRBV7-2	.	.	TRBJ2-1	TGTGCCAGCAGCTCGCTGAGGGGGATGGTTGAGCAGTTCTTC	CASSSLRGMVEQFF
TRBV11-2	.	TRBD2	TRBJ2-1	TGTGCCAGCAGCTCCCCTAGCGGGGGGGCAAATGAGCAGTTCTTC	CASSSPSGGANEQFF
TRBV2	.	.	TRBJ1-1	TGTGCCAGCTTCCGGGGTGTCATGAACACTGAAGCTTTCTTT	CASFRGVMNTEAFF
TRBV7-3	.	.	TRBJ2-5	TGTGCCAGCAGCCCCCATGGTGGGGGAGCGGGGACCCAGTACTTC	CASSPHGGGAGTQYF
TRBV9	.	.	TRBJ2-3	TGTGCCAGCAGCGAACAGGGTGCCACAGATACGCAGTATTTT	CASSEQGATDTQYF
TRBV6-5	.	TRBD1	TRBJ1-4	TGTGCCAGCAGAACGACAGGGTCTAATGAAAAACTGTTTTTT	CASRTTGSNEKLFF
TRBV5-1	.	TRBD1	TRBJ1-1	TGCGCCAGCAGTTTTAGGGACAGGGGGCTGGCTGAAGCTTTCTTT	CASSFRDRGLAEAFF
TRBV7-9	.	.	TRBJ1-3	TGTGCCAGCAGCTCGGCAGGCGAAGGAAACACCATATATTTT	CASSSAGEGNTIYF
TRBV5-6	few	.	TRBJ2-7	TGTGCCAGCAGCCTTCGGGAGACCCTTAACGAGCAGTACTTC	CASSLRETLNEQYF
TRBV2	.	.	TRBJ1-1	TGTGCCAGCGGTGTAGGGGGGAACACTGAAGCTTTCTTT	CASGVGGNTEAFF
TRBV6-1	.	.	TRBJ1-4	TGTGCCAGCAGAAGACTTTTTGAAAAACTGTTTTTT	CASRRLFEKLFF
TRBV7-9	.	TRBD2	TRBJ2-7	TGTGCCAGCAGCTCCCGACTAGCGGACTCCTACGAGCAGTACTTC	CASSSRLADSYEQYF
TRBV19	.	TRBD1	TRBJ1-1	TGTGCCAGTAGTATGGTTAGGGGACAGGGGTTGAACACTGAAGCTTTCTTT	CASSMVRGQGLNTEAFF
TRBV30	.	TRBD2	TRBJ2-7	TGTGCCTGGAGACCTAGCGGGGGGTGGGGCGAGCAGTACTTC	CAWRPSGGWGEQYF
TRBV28	.	.	TRBJ1-5	TGTGCCAGCAGCATACAGGGAGTTCAGCCCCAGCATTTT	CASSIQGVQPQHF
TRBV5-1	once	TRBD1	TRBJ1-1	TGCGCCAGCAGCGGGGACAGGATGAACACTGAAGCTTTCTTT	CASSGDRMNTEAFF
TRBV28	.	TRBD1	TRBJ2-1	TGTGCCAGCAGTTTCGTTACAGGGGGCAATGAGCAGTTCTTC	CASSFVTGGNEQFF
TRBV30	.	TRBD1	TRBJ2-4	TGTGCCTGGAAGGGACAGGGGATGAGTAGTCACATTCAGTACTTC	CAWKGQGMSSHIQYF
TRBV7-2	once	.	TRBJ2-4	TGTGCCAGCAGCTTAGAGGCAGGGGCAAACATTCAGTACTTC	CASSLEAGANIQYF
TRBV28	.	.	TRBJ1-2	TGTGCCAGCAGTTGGGACACCCTGGGTGGCTACACCTTC	CASSWDTLGGYTF
TRBV6-5	.	.	TRBJ2-7	TGTGCCAGCATGTCAGGGATTGACTACGAGCAGTACTTC	CASMSGIDYEQYF
TRBV5-1	.	TRBD2	TRBJ2-7	TGCGCCAGCAGCAGTGGGACTAGCGGGATCGAGCAGTACTTC	CASSSGTSGIEQYF
TRBV30	.	TRBD1	TRBJ1-4	TGTGCCTGGAGTGTAGGCCAGGGGGCGTATGAAAAACTGTTTTTT	CAWSVGQGAYEKLFF
TRBV5-1	.	TRBD1	TRBJ1-6	TGCGCCAGCAGCTCCAGGACAGGGGGCAATTCACCCCTCCACTTT	CASSSRTGGNSPLHF
TRBV2	.	.	TRBJ1-5	TGTGCCAGCAGTGAACCAGGGGCTCAGCCCCAGCATTTT	CASSEPGAQPQHF
TRBV2	.	TRBD1	TRBJ2-3	TGTGCCAGCAGGAGGACAGGGTACACGCAGTATTTT	CASRRTGYTQYF
TRBV6-5	.	.	TRBJ1-6	TGTGCCAGCAGTGCCTATGGCGGGTATAATTCACCCCTCCACTTT	CASSAYGGYNSPLHF
TRBV18	.	.	TRBJ1-1	TGTGCCAGCTCACCAGACATGAACACTGAAGCTTTCTTT	CASSPDMNTEAFF
TRBV28	.	.	TRBJ2-5	TGTGCCAGCAGTCAGGGCCCAGGTCAAGAGACCCAGTACTTC	CASSQGPGQETQYF
TRBV28	once	.	TRBJ1-4	TGTGCCAGCAGTTTGTATCCCCAGCGCTATGGAAGCGGTGAAAAACTGTTTTTT	CASSLYPQRYGSGEKLFF
TRBV30	.	TRBD2	TRBJ2-3	TGTGCCTGGAGTGTTACTAGCGGTTCGCAGTATTTT	CAWSVTSGSQYF
TRBV15	.	.	TRBJ1-4	TGTGCCACCAGCAGAGCCGGGGCAACTAATGAAAAACTGTTTTTT	CATSRAGATNEKLFF
TRBV19	.	.	TRBJ1-5	TGTGCCAGTAGTATCGAAGACCTCCGCGGGCCCCAGCATTTT	CASSIEDLRGPQHF
TRBV7-2	.	TRBD1	TRBJ1-5	TGTGCCAGCAGCCGAGCCGGGACAGAGAATCAGCCCCAGCATTTT	CASSRAGTENQPQHF